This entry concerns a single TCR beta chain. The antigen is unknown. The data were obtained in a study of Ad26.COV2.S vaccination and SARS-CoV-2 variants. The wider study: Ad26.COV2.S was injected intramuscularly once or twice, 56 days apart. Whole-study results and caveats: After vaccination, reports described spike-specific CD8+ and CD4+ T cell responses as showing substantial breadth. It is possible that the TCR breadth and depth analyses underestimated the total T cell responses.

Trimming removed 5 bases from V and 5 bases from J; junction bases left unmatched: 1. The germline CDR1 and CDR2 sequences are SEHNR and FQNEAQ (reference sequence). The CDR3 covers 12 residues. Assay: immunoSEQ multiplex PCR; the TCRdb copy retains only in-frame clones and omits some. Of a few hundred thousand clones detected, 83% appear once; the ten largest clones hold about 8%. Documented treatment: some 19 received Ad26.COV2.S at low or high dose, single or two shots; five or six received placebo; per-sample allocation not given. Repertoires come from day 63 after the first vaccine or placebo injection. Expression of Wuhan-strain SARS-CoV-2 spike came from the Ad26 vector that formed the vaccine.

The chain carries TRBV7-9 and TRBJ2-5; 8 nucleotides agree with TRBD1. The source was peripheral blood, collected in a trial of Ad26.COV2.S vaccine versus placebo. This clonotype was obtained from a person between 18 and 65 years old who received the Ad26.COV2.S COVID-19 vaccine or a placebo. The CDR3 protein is CASSGDRETQYF. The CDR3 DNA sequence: TGTGCCAGCAGCGGGGACAGGGAGACCCAGTACTTC.